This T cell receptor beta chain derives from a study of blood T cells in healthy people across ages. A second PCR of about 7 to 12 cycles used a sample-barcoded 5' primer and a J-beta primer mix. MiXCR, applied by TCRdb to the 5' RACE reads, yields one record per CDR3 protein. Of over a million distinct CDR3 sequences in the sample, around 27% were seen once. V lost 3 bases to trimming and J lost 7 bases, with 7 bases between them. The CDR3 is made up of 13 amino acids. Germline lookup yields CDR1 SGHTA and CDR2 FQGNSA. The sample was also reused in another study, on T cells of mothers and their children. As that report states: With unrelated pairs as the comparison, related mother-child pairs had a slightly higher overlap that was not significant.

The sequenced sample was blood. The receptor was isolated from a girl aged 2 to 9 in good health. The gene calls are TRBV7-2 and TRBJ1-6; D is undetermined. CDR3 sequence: CASSFGTNSPLHF. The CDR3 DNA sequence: TGTGCCAGCAGCTTCGGTACGAATTCACCCCTCCACTTT.